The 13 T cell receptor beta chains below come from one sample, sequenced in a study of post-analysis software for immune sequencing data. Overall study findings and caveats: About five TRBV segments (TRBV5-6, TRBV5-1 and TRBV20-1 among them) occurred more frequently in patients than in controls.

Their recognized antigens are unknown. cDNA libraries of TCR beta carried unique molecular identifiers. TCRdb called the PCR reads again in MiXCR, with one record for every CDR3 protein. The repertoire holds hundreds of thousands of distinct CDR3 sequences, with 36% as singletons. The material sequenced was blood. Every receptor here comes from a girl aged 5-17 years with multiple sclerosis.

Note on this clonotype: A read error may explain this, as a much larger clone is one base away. CDR3 amino acids: CASSSPRGAENTDTQYF. The CDR3 DNA sequence: TGTGCCAGCAGCTCCCCTCGTGGAGCGGAGAACACAGATACGCAGTATTTT. The chain is built from TRBV7-9 and TRBJ2-3; a weak D match, TRBD2 (5 bases). Germline V CDR1 and CDR2: SEHNR, FQNEAQ (reference sequence). There are 17 residues in the CDR3. Trimming left V 4 bases short and J 2 bases short, with 19 bases between.

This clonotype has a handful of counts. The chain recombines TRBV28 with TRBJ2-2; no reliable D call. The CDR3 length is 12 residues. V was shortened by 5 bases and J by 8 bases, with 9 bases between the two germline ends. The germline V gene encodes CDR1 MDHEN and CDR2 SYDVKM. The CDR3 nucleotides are TGTGCCAGCAGTCCCTTGCTAGGGGAGCTGTTTTTT. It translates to CASSPLLGELFF. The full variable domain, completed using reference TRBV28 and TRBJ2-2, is DVKVTQSSRYLVKRTGEKVFLECVQDMDHENMFWYRQDPGLGLRLIYFSYDVKMKEKGDIPEGYSVSREKKERFSLILESASTNQTSMYLCASSPLLGELFFGEGSRLTVL.

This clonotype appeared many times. The CDR3 DNA reads as TGTGCCAGCAGCGTAGACGGGGGGCCTAGAAACATTCAGTACTTC. It translates to CASSVDGGPRNIQYF. This chain connects TRBV9 to TRBJ2-4, with D maybe TRBD2 (7 bases). In germline, CDR1 is SGDLS, CDR2 YYNGEE. Trimming left V 0 bases short and J 6 bases short, with 13 bases between. This CDR3 contains 15 residues. The full variable domain, completed using reference TRBV9 and TRBJ2-4, is DSGVTQTPKHLITATGQRVTLRCSPRSGDLSVYWYQQSLDQGLQFLIQYYNGEERAKGNILERFSAQQFPDLHSELNLSSLELGDSALYFCASSVDGGPRNIQYFGAGTRLSVL.

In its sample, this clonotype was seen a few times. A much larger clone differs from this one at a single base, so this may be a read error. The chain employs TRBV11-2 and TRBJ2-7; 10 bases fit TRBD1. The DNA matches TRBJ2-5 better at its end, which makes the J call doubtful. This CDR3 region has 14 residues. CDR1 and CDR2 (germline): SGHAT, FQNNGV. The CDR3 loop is CTSSPGQGPETQYF. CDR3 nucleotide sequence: TGTACCAGCAGCCCGGGACAGGGGCCTGAGACCCAGTACTTC.

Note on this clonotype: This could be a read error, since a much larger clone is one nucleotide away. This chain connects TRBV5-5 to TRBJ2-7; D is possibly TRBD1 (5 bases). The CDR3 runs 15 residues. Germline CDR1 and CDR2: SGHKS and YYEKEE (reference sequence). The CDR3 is CANSLDWGSPYEQYF. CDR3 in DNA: TGTGCCAACAGCTTGGATTGGGGCAGTCCCTACGAGCAGTACTTC.

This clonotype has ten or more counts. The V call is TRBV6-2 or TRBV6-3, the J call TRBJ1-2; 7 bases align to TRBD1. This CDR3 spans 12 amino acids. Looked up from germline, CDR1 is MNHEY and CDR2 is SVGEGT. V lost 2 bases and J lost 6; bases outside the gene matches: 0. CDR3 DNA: TGTGCCAGCAGTTACCAGGGGGATGGCTACACCTTC. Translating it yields CASSYQGDGYTF.

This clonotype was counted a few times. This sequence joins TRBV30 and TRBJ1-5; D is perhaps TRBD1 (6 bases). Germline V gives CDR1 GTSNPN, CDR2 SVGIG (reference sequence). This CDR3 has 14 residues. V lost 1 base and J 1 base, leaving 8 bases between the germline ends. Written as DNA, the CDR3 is TGTGCCTGGAGTGAAGGGGGAAGCAATCAGCCCCAGCATTTT. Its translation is CAWSEGGSNQPQHF.

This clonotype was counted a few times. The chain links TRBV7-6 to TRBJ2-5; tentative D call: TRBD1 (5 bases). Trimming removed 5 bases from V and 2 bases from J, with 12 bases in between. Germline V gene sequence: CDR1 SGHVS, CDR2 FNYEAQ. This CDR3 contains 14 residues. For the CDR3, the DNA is TGTGCCAGCAGCCCCCCCAACAGGCAAGAGACCCAGTACTTC. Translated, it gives CASSPPNRQETQYF.

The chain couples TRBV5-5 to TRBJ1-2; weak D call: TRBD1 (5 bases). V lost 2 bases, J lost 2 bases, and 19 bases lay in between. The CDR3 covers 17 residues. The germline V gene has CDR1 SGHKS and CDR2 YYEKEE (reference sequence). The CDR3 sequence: CASSLGPTGRLNYGYTF. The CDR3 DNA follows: TGTGCCAGCAGCTTAGGACCAACGGGACGGTTGAACTATGGCTACACCTTC.

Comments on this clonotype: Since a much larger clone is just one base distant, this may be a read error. The CDR3 loop is CSVEINRGVTAGELFF. The DNA for the CDR3 is TGCAGCGTTGAAATCAATCGGGGGGTAACGGCCGGGGAGCTGTTTTTT. The V and J genes are TRBV29-1 and TRBJ2-2; 7 nucleotides match TRBD2. V shed 2 bases, J shed 6 bases, and the junction held 12 bases outside the gene matches. CDR1 and CDR2 from the germline V gene are SQVTM and ANQGSEA. This CDR3 is built from 16 residues.

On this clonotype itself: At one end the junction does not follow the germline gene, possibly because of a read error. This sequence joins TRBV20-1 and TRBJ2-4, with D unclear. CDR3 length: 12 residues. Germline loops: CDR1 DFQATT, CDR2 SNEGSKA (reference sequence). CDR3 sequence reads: CSAGMARNIQYF. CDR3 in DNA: TGCAGTGCTGGTATGGCCAGAAACATTCAGTACTTC.

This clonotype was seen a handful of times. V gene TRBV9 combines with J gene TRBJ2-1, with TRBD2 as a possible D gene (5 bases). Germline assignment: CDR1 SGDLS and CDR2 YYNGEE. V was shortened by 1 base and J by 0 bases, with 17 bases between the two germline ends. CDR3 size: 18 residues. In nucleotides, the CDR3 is TGTGCCAGCAGCGTATTCAGCGGATTAAGGAGCTCCTACAATGAGCAGTTCTTC. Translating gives CASSVFSGLRSSYNEQFF. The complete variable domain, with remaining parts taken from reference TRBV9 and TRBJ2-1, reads DSGVTQTPKHLITATGQRVTLRCSPRSGDLSVYWYQQSLDQGLQFLIQYYNGEERAKGNILERFSAQQFPDLHSELNLSSLELGDSALYFCASSVFSGLRSSYNEQFFGPGTRLTVL.

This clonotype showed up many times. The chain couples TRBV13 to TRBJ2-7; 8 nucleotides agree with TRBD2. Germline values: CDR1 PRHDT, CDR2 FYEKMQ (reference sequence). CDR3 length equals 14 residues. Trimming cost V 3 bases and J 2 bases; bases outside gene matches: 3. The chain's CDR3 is CASSFSGRAYEQYF. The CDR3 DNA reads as TGTGCCAGCAGCTTTTCCGGGAGGGCCTACGAGCAGTACTTC.